This T cell receptor beta chain was documented in a study of Graves' ophthalmopathy and Graves' hyperthyroidism. The study amplified TCR beta CDR3 regions using RNA transcripts. The first-round RT-PCR employed HTBI primers together with the Qiagen OneStep RT-PCR kit. A multiplex PCR was then performed as the second round. TCRdb redid the calling of the multiplex PCR reads with MiXCR, one entry per CDR3 protein. The profile shows some 39,000 distinct CDR3 sequences, roughly 49% of them singletons. V lost 3 bases to trimming and J lost 2 bases, with 10 bases between them. The CDR3 totals 14 residues. The V gene's germline CDR1 is SEHNR and CDR2 FQNEAQ (reference sequence). This clonotype was seen repeatedly, ten times or more.

This chain links TRBV7-9 with TRBJ1-2; D unclear. Sequencing was carried out using peripheral blood. This receptor was taken from an adult woman with stable Graves' hyperthyroidism. CDR3 nucleotide sequence: TGTGCCAGCAGCTTCCTAGACGGAAACTATGGCTACACCTTC. This encodes CASSFLDGNYGYTF.